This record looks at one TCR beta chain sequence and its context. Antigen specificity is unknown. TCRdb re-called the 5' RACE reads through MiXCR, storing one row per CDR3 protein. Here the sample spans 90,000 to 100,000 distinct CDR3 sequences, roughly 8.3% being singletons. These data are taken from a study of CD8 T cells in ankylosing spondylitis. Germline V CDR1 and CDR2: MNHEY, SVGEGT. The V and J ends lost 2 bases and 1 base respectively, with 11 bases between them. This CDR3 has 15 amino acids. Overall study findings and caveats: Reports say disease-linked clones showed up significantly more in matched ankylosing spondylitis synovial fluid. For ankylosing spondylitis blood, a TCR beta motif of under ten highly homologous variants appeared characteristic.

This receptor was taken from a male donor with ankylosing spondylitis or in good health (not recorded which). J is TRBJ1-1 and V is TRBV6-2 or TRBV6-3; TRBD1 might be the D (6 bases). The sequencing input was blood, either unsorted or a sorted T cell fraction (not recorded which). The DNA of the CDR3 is TGTGCCAGCAGTTACGGGGACAAGGGGAACACTGAAGCTTTCTTT. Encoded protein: CASSYGDKGNTEAFF.